This TCR beta chain was captured by sequencing in a study of cytomegalovirus exposure and HLA in healthy donors. Whole-study findings and limits: In vitro testing confirmed a few CMV-associated chains as specific for CMV antigens.

Worth noting for this clone: The target antigen is unknown. At one boundary the junction diverges from the germline segment, which might be a read error.

PCR amplification relied on 60 Vbeta primers (plus 13 Jbeta primers). The method was immunoSEQ multiplex PCR; TCRdb's version includes in-frame clones alone and lacks a portion of them. The sample lists 100,000 to 150,000 clones, 15% to 19% occurring once. This clonotype was obtained from a woman aged 18-29 years in good health and CMV-seronegative. The sequenced sample was PBMCs.

The CDR3 is CARSYSRGTEAFF. The CDR3 DNA follows: TGTGCCAGAAGTTACTCCCGGGGGACTGAAGCTTTCTTT. V and J are TRBV6-6 and TRBJ1-1; a weak D match, TRBD1 (5 bases). The CDR3 runs to 13 residues. Germline V lookup: CDR1 MNHNY, CDR2 SVGAGI (reference sequence).